The source of this TCR beta chain is a study of early T cells in non-severe SARS-CoV-2 infection. Study-wide context: Chains were unpaired, as sequencing was done on bulk RNA from unsorted whole blood.

Individually, cDNA molecules had unique molecular identifiers attached to them. TCRdb independently ran MiXCR on the 5' RACE reads; one entry per CDR3 protein. The profile shows about 61,000 distinct CDR3 sequences, around 13% of them singletons. V was clipped by 1 base and J by 4 bases; unmatched bases: 3. This CDR3 contains 16 residues. Germline-derived CDR1 and CDR2 are MGHRA and YSYEKL. This clonotype was detected only a few times. The source material was whole blood, sampled at baseline. The genes are TRBV4-1 and TRBJ2-3; TRBD2 aligns across 12 bases. The receptor comes from an adult who was a healthcare worker with PCR-confirmed SARS-CoV-2 infection or an uninfected control (not recorded which). The donor label of this sample is uncertain. The CDR3 sequence: CASSQGWTSGADTQYF. For the CDR3, the DNA is TGCGCCAGCAGCCAAGGATGGACTAGCGGGGCAGATACGCAGTATTTT.